The 29 T cell receptor beta chains listed next were all sequenced from one sample in a study of CXCR3-negative and CXCR3-positive naive CD8 T cells. Study findings and constraints: CXCR3-positive naive cells carried more hydrophobic TRB CDR3s than CXCR3-negative ones.

These receptors lack a known antigen. 5' RACE that incorporated UMI labels was used to prepare the TRB cDNA libraries. Reprocessing the 5' RACE reads, TCRdb reports a single entry for every CDR3 protein and omits DNA. The sample shows 150,000 to 170,000 distinct CDR3 sequences, and 0.45% to 0.6% sits with its ten largest clones. Sequenced input: naive CXCR3+ CD8+ T cells from blood. The sample's subset: CD45RO-CCR7+CD27+CD95- naive CD8+ T cells expressing CXCR3 (TNR3+). These receptors were obtained from a human donor in good health. Some clones in this sample may be carry-over from other donors' samples.

The V call is TRBV20-1, the J call TRBJ2-2; TCRdb selects TRBD1, and the lack of DNA leaves this call unchecked. CDR3 length: 16 residues. Germline V gene data show CDR1 as DFQATT and CDR2 as SNEGSKA (reference sequence). This CDR3 reads CSASDRDRGDTGELFF.

The gene calls are TRBV29-1 and TRBJ2-3; the D call of TRBD2 rests on TCRdb alone, since no DNA is present to check it. The CDR3 length is 16 residues. The germline CDR1 and CDR2 sequences are SQVTM and ANQGSEA. CDR3 protein: CSVNPRDSLYPDTQYF.

The genes are TRBV6-6 and TRBJ2-1; without DNA, the TCRdb call of TRBD1 cannot be checked. Germline CDR1 is MNHNY and CDR2 is SVGAGI (reference sequence). The CDR3 spans 11 residues. This CDR3 is CASYGRGEQFF.

The chain has TRBV29-1 and TRBJ1-1. Germline V gives CDR1 SQVTM, CDR2 ANQGSEA. The CDR3 is made up of 15 amino acids. CDR3 protein: CSVEAWVFGDTEAFF.

The rearrangement uses TRBV7-6 and TRBJ1-2; checking the TCRdb D call of TRBD1 is not possible without DNA. The CDR3 covers 17 residues. Germline values: CDR1 SGHVS, CDR2 FNYEAQ. The CDR3 loop is CASSLATGQPLAKGYTF. The full variable domain, its missing parts supplied by reference TRBV7-6 and TRBJ1-2, is GAGVSQSPRYKVTKRGQDVALRCDPISGHVSLYWYRQALGQGPEFLTYFNYEAQQDKSGLPNDRFSAERPEGSISTLTIQRTEQRDSAMYRCASSLATGQPLAKGYTFGSGTRLTVV.

The chain combines TRBV29-1 with TRBJ1-1. The CDR3 sequence is 11 residues long. The V gene's germline CDR1 is SQVTM and CDR2 ANQGSEA. This CDR3 is CSVGQTTEAFF.

The J gene is TRBJ1-1, the V gene TRBV11-2. Looked up from germline, CDR1 is SGHAT and CDR2 is FQNNGV. The CDR3 totals 12 residues. This chain's CDR3 is CASSSLAAEAFF.

J is TRBJ2-7 and V is TRBV12-3 or TRBV12-4; TCRdb outputs TRBD1, but without DNA this stays unchecked. The CDR3 runs 15 residues. The CDR3 sequence: CASSYLGTATYEQYF.

The chain couples TRBV9 to TRBJ2-7; checking the TCRdb D call of TRBD2 is not possible without DNA. The germline V gene has CDR1 SGDLS and CDR2 YYNGEE. This CDR3 contains 14 residues. This chain's CDR3 is CASSPGGRGNEQYF. Variable domain in full (rest from reference TRBV9 and TRBJ2-7): DSGVTQTPKHLITATGQRVTLRCSPRSGDLSVYWYQQSLDQGLQFLIQYYNGEERAKGNILERFSAQQFPDLHSELNLSSLELGDSALYFCASSPGGRGNEQYFGPGTRLTVT.

The rearrangement uses TRBV18 and TRBJ2-6; TCRdb selects TRBD2, and the lack of DNA leaves this call unchecked. Germline CDR1 KGHSH, CDR2 LQKENI. The CDR3 is 17 amino acids. The CDR3 protein is CASSPGRSGAGANVLTF. Combining the CDR3 with reference TRBV18 and TRBJ2-6 gives the whole variable domain NAGVMQNPRHLVRRRGQEARLRCSPMKGHSHVYWYRQLPEEGLKFMVYLQKENIIDESGMPKERFSAEFPKEGPSILRIQQVVRGDSAAYFCASSPGRSGAGANVLTFGAGSRLTVL.

This chain joins TRBV4-1 and TRBJ2-2; TCRdb's D gene call, TRBD1, goes unchecked for lack of DNA. This CDR3 region has 14 residues. Germline values: CDR1 MGHRA, CDR2 YSYEKL. The CDR3 sequence: CASSQVDRARELFF.

The chain has TRBV20-1 and TRBJ2-1; TCRdb indicates TRBD1, and absent DNA this call remains unverified. Germline CDR1 and CDR2: DFQATT and SNEGSKA (reference sequence). There are 13 residues in the CDR3. The CDR3 sequence: CCARQGRGNEQFF.

The CDR3 is CASSLLVPGGDQPQHF. This sequence joins TRBV12-3 or TRBV12-4 and TRBJ1-5. The CDR3 is made up of 16 amino acids.

The V and J genes are TRBV5-8 and TRBJ2-7; TCRdb lists TRBD1, though no DNA is available to test this call. The germline V gene encodes CDR1 SGHTS and CDR2 YDEGEE. This CDR3 has 14 residues. CDR3 loop: CASSLMQGRREQYF.

V usage is TRBV20-1 and J usage is TRBJ2-2. The CDR3 spans 13 residues. Germline V lookup: CDR1 DFQATT, CDR2 SNEGSKA (reference sequence). The CDR3 sequence: CSARDSGTVELFF.

This rearrangement joins TRBV21-1 to TRBJ2-7; TCRdb's D call, TRBD2, is unchecked because there is no DNA. TRBV21-1 is labeled a pseudogene. The CDR3 is 18 amino acids. CDR3 sequence: CASIANARDSKNSYEQYF.

The chain's CDR3 is CASSPGNWETGGRWVNEQFF. The chain joins TRBV12-3 or TRBV12-4 to TRBJ2-1; TCRdb reports TRBD1, a call that lacks DNA to check it against. This CDR3 contains 20 residues.

This chain links TRBV19 with TRBJ2-7; the TRBD2 assignment by TCRdb is unverifiable without DNA. The CDR3 covers 15 residues. The V gene's germline CDR1 is LNHDA and CDR2 SQIVND (reference sequence). The CDR3 spells CASSRLAGVLYEQYF.

This sequence joins TRBV5-5 and TRBJ2-1. This CDR3 comprises 17 residues. Per germline, CDR1 SGHKS and CDR2 YYEKEE (reference sequence). The CDR3 loop reads CASSLKWDLSSYNEQFF.

The chain couples TRBV2 to TRBJ2-5; TCRdb's D call, TRBD2, is unchecked because there is no DNA. The germline gives CDR1 SNHLY, CDR2 FYNNEI. The CDR3 runs 14 residues. The CDR3 reads CASSLLAEQETQYF.

The chain combines TRBV27 with TRBJ2-2; TCRdb names TRBD2, which stays unverified in the absence of DNA. The CDR3 spans 17 residues. Germline loops: CDR1 MNHEY, CDR2 SMNVEV (reference sequence). CDR3 sequence: CASSGTSGRITTGELFF.

The J gene is TRBJ2-7, the V gene TRBV5-1; TCRdb lists TRBD1, though no DNA is available to test this call. The CDR3 has 14 amino acids. Germline assignment: CDR1 SGHRS and CDR2 YFSETQ. CDR3: CASSYERTGSEQYF.

The chain links TRBV4-3 to TRBJ1-2; TCRdb's assignment of TRBD1 cannot be checked, as there is no DNA. This CDR3 has 14 amino acids. The germline V gene has CDR1 LGHNA and CDR2 YSLEER. CDR3 sequence: CASSHVGGHYGYTF.

V is TRBV10-3 and J is TRBJ1-1; TCRdb proposes TRBD1, but this gene call is untestable without DNA. Germline V gene sequence: CDR1 ENHRY, CDR2 SYGVKD. This CDR3 contains 14 residues. CDR3 residues: CASTTGIGNTEAFF.

This rearrangement joins TRBV3-1 to TRBJ2-1; lacking DNA, the TRBD1 call made by TCRdb goes unchecked. Germline-derived CDR1 and CDR2 are LGHDT and YNNKEL (reference sequence). The CDR3 has 15 residues. CDR3: CASSQEGVGTSDQFF.

The chain uses TRBV20-1 and TRBJ2-7; absent DNA, TCRdb's TRBD2 call cannot be checked. Germline V gene data show CDR1 as DFQATT and CDR2 as SNEGSKA (reference sequence). This CDR3 is built from 14 residues. The CDR3 protein is CSAKLAGGPYEQYF.

The chain is built from TRBV29-1 and TRBJ2-1; TCRdb indicates TRBD2, and absent DNA this call remains unverified. Germline assignment: CDR1 SQVTM and CDR2 ANQGSEA. This CDR3 has 13 residues. Here the CDR3 reads CSVAGLAGGEQFF.

This rearrangement joins TRBV28 to TRBJ2-1; without DNA, the TCRdb call of TRBD1 cannot be checked. Germline V gene sequence: CDR1 MDHEN, CDR2 SYDVKM. CDR3 length equals 14 residues. CDR3 loop: CASTLSADLFEQFF.

The chain joins TRBV27 to TRBJ2-7. Germline lookup yields CDR1 MNHEY and CDR2 SMNVEV (reference sequence). The CDR3 is made up of 17 amino acids. The CDR3 reads CASSDVLGAGISYEQYF.